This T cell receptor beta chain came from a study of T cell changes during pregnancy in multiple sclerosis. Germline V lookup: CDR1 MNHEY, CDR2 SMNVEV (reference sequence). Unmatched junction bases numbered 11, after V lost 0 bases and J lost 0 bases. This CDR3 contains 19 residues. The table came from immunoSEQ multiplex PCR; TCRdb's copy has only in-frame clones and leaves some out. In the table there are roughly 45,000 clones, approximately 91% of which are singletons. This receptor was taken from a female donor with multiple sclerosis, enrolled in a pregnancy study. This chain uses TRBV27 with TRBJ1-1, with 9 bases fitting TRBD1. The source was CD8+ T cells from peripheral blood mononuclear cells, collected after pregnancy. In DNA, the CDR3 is TGTGCCAGCAGTTTATCGAGGGGACAGGGTGGAGGCATGAACACTGAAGCTTTCTTT. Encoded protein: CASSLSRGQGGGMNTEAFF.